These T cell receptor beta chains were read from a single sample in a study of blood T cells in healthy people across ages. TCRdb reprocessed the 5' RACE reads with MiXCR, giving one entry per CDR3 protein. The sample lists about 930,000 distinct CDR3 sequences; 25% to 35% were seen once. The same sample was also studied in work on T cells of mothers and their children.

Sequenced: blood. These receptors all come from a woman aged 40-49 years in good health. Both conserved end residues are trimmed from each CDR3.

14 | TRBJ2-5 | TRBV28 | ASSELGQPVAPTQD
12 | TRBJ2-3 | TRBV15 | ATSRDQRVGTQY
13 | TRBJ1-6 | TRBV28 | ASSFRVPYNSPLH
9 | TRBJ2-1 | TRBV5-1 | ASSLEDEQF
9 | TRBJ2-1 | TRBV4-1 | ASSSNYEQF
14 | TRBJ1-6 | TRBV5-1 | ASSSDPEGYNSPLH
13 | TRBJ1-4 | TRBV5-1 | ASSGGGRTNEKLF
13 | TRBJ2-3 | TRBV18 | ASSPMIGSTDTQY
10 | TRBJ1-5 | TRBV29-1 | SVGDGGQPQH
16 | TRBJ2-1 | TRBV20-1 | SAREGLAGTFSYNEQF
13 | TRBJ1-2 | TRBV4-3 | ASSQDQGTSYGYT
11 | TRBJ1-1 | TRBV7-3 | ASSSTPNTEAF
11 | TRBJ2-1 | TRBV7-7 | ASSSGQGQKQF
13 | TRBJ1-5 | TRBV2 | ASRGDRAINQPQH
8 | TRBJ2-7 | TRBV29-1 | SVRDYEQY
14 | TRBJ2-2 | TRBV5-6 | ASSSGTEWNTGELF
12 | TRBJ2-2 | TRBV19 | ASSSTENTGELF
15 | TRBJ1-4 | TRBV28 | ASSFPGDAATNEKLF
16 | TRBJ2-6 | TRBV27 | ASVASGGALSGVNVLT
11 | TRBJ1-5 | TRBV29-1 | SVDGEGDQPQH
10 | TRBJ2-5 | TRBV20-1 | RARDLSREEY
13 | TRBJ1-2 | TRBV3-1 | ASTKTGGLDYGYT
14 | TRBJ2-1 | TRBV7-2 | ASSYWTSGGPNEQF
13 | TRBJ2-1 | TRBV5-1 | ASSLSGERYNEQF
12 | TRBJ2-3 | TRBV29-1 | SVEDRGGTDTQY
10 | TRBJ1-1 | TRBV2 | ASSASSFEAF
11 | TRBJ1-1 | TRBV29-1 | SVREDRGTEAF
13 | TRBJ1-2 | TRBV29-1 | SVEAWGDRGYGYT
15 | TRBJ1-2 | TRBV18 | ASSPPGQDPGLYGYT
12 | TRBJ2-7 | TRBV18 | ASSPEQGPYEQY
13 | TRBJ2-1 | TRBV6-2/TRBV6-3 | ASSYSGRLYNEQF
16 | TRBJ2-5 | TRBV7-2 | ASSLEAGGPSVLETQY
15 | TRBJ2-5 | TRBV7-2 | ASSPGLRPGGQETQY
12 | - | TRBV12-3/TRBV12-4 | ASRAEDRGHEQY
11 | TRBJ1-5 | TRBV27 | ASSLGRAQPQH
11 | TRBJ2-2 | TRBV7-9 | ASSSGTAGELF
14 | TRBJ1-4 | TRBV28 | ASSLSLDSGGEKLF
11 | TRBJ2-4 | TRBV15 | ATSRERGRGQY
15 | TRBJ1-1 | TRBV5-1 | ASSLGFRGGEDSVAF
11 | TRBJ2-7 | TRBV20-1 | SARDDRRYEQY
12 | TRBJ2-3 | TRBV7-2 | VSSLGGTVYEQY
11 | TRBJ2-3 | TRBV29-1 | SVAWGLTDTQY
11 | TRBJ2-7 | TRBV7-2 | ASSGQETYEQY
13 | TRBJ1-2 | TRBV12-3/TRBV12-4 | ASSPEGARAGGYT
11 | TRBJ1-5 | TRBV20-1 | SARGNLGQPQH
12 | TRBJ2-1 | TRBV28 | ASSDPGTYNEQF
11 | TRBJ2-3 | TRBV29-1 | SVERGSGDTQY
13 | TRBJ1-4 | TRBV12-3/TRBV12-4 | ASSYRRTERVKLF
13 | TRBJ2-3 | TRBV12-3/TRBV12-4 | ASSYTGTRTDTQY
12 | TRBJ2-1 | TRBV6-1 | ASTRDRVYNEQF
12 | TRBJ1-3 | TRBV7-2 | ASRPTGAGNTIY
11 | TRBJ1-1 | TRBV4-1 | ASGQELGGGAF
14 | TRBJ2-1 | TRBV28 | ASSLSGQGAGNEQF
12 | TRBJ2-7 | TRBV19 | ASGSTGTPDEQY
13 | TRBJ2-1 | TRBV20-1 | SARDSGRDYNEQF
12 | TRBJ2-7 | TRBV3-1 | ASSRTGVPSEQY